The 21 T cell receptor beta chains presented below share a single source sample, sequenced in a study of beta chain features in type 1 diabetes. Sequencing targeted expressed TCRB transcripts, as all isolated RNA had been reverse transcribed. Sequencing used immunoSEQ multiplex PCR; TCRdb keeps in-frame clones, though not all of them. The sample includes around 160,000 clones, under 60% of them seen just once. Sequencing was carried out using Tregs from blood. The receptors originated from a man aged 18-30 years in good health.

This clone was detected a few times. V is TRBV5-1 and J is TRBJ1-1; D unclear. There are 13 residues in the CDR3. The V and J ends lost 2 bases and 1 base respectively, with 6 bases between them. CDR1 is SGHRS and CDR2 is YFSETQ in the germline V gene. The CDR3 reads CASSLLQNTEAFF. The CDR3 nucleotides are TGCGCCAGCAGCTTATTACAGAACACTGAAGCTTTCTTT.

The chain has TRBV19 and TRBJ1-2, with 8 bases aligning to TRBD1. The CDR3 is 15 residues long. Germline trimming cut 10 bases from V and 7 bases from J; bases unmatched to any gene: 17. Per germline, CDR1 LNHDA and CDR2 SQIVND (reference sequence). In DNA, the CDR3 is TGTGCCACCGCCTTGGACAGGGCGGCGATCTCTGGCTACACCTTC. Translating gives CATALDRAAISGYTF.

This clone was found a few times. This chain links TRBV4-3 with TRBJ1-2; D unresolved. This CDR3 comprises 15 residues. Germline CDR1 and CDR2: LGHNA and YSLEER. Trimming left V 0 bases short and J 5 bases short, with 13 bases between. The CDR3 reads CASSQERRLTYGYTF. DNA of the CDR3: TGCGCCAGCAGCCAAGAAAGGAGACTTACTTATGGCTACACCTTC.

The rearrangement links TRBV5-1 to TRBJ1-1, with a possible D match to TRBD1 (5 bases). CDR3 length equals 14 residues. V was clipped by 2 bases and J by 0 bases, with 8 bases between them. CDR1 SGHRS and CDR2 YFSETQ come from the germline V gene. The CDR3 bases are TGCGCCAGCAGCTTAGGGGTTCTGAACACTGAAGCTTTCTTT. Translated: CASSLGVLNTEAFF.

This rearrangement joins TRBV4-1 to TRBJ2-3, with TRBD2 matching 7 bases. Germline CDR1 is MGHRA and CDR2 is YSYEKL. The CDR3 runs 18 residues. The ends lost 1 base at V and 1 base at J; junction bases unmatched: 11. The DNA for the CDR3 is TGCGCCAGCAGCCAAGGCGAGGGACTACTCCTCGGCACAGATACGCAGTATTTT. Residues: CASSQGEGLLLGTDTQYF.

The chain employs TRBV10-2 and TRBJ2-1; 11 bases are a match to TRBD2. The CDR3 is 14 residues long. The V gene's germline CDR1 is WSHSY and CDR2 SAAADI. V was clipped by 7 bases and J by 9 bases; unmatched bases: 8. The CDR3 region is CASMSSGGAVEQFF. CDR3 DNA sequence: TGCGCCAGCATGAGTAGCGGGGGGGCCGTTGAGCAGTTCTTC.

The chain joins TRBV19 to TRBJ1-1; 9 bases align to TRBD1. CDR3 length: 15 residues. V gave up 5 bases and J gave up 1 base; unmatched junction bases: 5. The germline V gene encodes CDR1 LNHDA and CDR2 SQIVND (reference sequence). Written as DNA, the CDR3 is TGTGCCAGTAGTTTCCACAGGGGGCCGAACACTGAAGCTTTCTTT. This codes for CASSFHRGPNTEAFF.

To note about this clone: The junction differs from germline at one of its ends, possibly a read error. This same CDR3 is encoded by further DNA sequences in the sample. V is TRBV6-5 and J is TRBJ2-5; D is uncertain. The CDR3 length is 11 residues. Germline-derived CDR1 and CDR2 are MNHEY and SVGAGI. The chain's CDR3 is CASSLRETQYF. The CDR3 DNA is TGCGCCAGCAGCCTGAGGGAGACCCAGTACTTC.

The chain recombines TRBV19 with TRBJ2-6, with 7 bases matching TRBD1. The length of the CDR3 is 15 residues. Trimming at V came to 6 bases and at J to 2 bases, leaving 4 bases not matched to a gene. The germline V gene has CDR1 LNHDA and CDR2 SQIVND (reference sequence). The chain's CDR3 is CASSLDRAGANVLTF. Here the CDR3 DNA reads TGTGCCAGTAGCCTAGACAGGGCTGGGGCCAACGTCCTGACTTTC.

V gene TRBV10-3 combines with J gene TRBJ1-5, with 8 bases that match TRBD1. The CDR3 spans 14 residues. Germline V CDR1 and CDR2: ENHRY, SYGVKD. The V segment lost 11 bases and the J segment 6 bases; nucleotides outside the gene matches: 12. CDR3 nucleotides: TGTGCCGCCGATGACAGGGGAGGAGGTCAGCCCCAGCATTTT. Translating gives CAADDRGGGQPQHF.

This sequence joins TRBV7-6 and TRBJ1-4; 7 nucleotides agree with TRBD1. The CDR3 loop spans 13 amino acids. After removal of 4 bases from V and 11 bases from J, the junction contained 7 bases not matched to a gene. CDR1 and CDR2 (germline): SGHVS, FNYEAQ. In DNA form, the CDR3 reads TGTGCCAGCAGCTCGCAGGGGGTGAGGAAACTGTTTTTT. This encodes CASSSQGVRKLFF.

The chain is built from TRBV5-1 and TRBJ1-2; D is unclear. Trimming cost V 4 bases and J 5 bases, with 9 bases left between them. This CDR3 region has 12 residues. CDR1 and CDR2 from the germline V gene are SGHRS and YFSETQ. CDR3 in DNA: TGCGCCAGCAGCCAGGACTATTATGGCTACACCTTC. Its translation: CASSQDYYGYTF.

The table lists this clone with a few counts. The V call is TRBV18, the J call TRBJ2-7; perhaps TRBD2 as D (6 bases). This CDR3 contains 14 residues. The germline V gene encodes CDR1 KGHSH and CDR2 LQKENI. Trimming cost V 4 bases and J 3 bases, with 13 bases left between them. This chain's CDR3 is CASSRGLLDYEQYF. In nucleotides, the CDR3 is TGTGCCAGCTCACGGGGACTGCTAGACTACGAGCAGTACTTC.

The chain combines TRBV28 with TRBJ2-5; D call uncertain. The germline CDR1 and CDR2 sequences are MDHEN and SYDVKM. This CDR3 is 13 amino acids long. Trimming took 3 bases from V and 5 from J, leaving 10 bases between them. CDR3 protein: CASSFQVRETQYF. CDR3 DNA: TGTGCCAGCAGTTTCCAAGTCAGGGAGACCCAGTACTTC.

This chain joins TRBV5-1 and TRBJ2-2; no clear D. The V end was cut by 2 bases, the J end by 5 bases, with 4 bases between. CDR1 SGHRS and CDR2 YFSETQ come from the germline V gene. The CDR3 has 12 residues. This CDR3 reads CASSFVTGELFF. DNA of the CDR3: TGCGCCAGCAGCTTTGTAACCGGGGAGCTGTTTTTT. Full variable domain (remainder filled in from reference TRBV5-1 and TRBJ2-2): KAGVTQTPRYLIKTRGQQVTLSCSPISGHRSVSWYQQTPGQGLQFLFEYFSETQRNKGNFPGRFSGRQFSNSRSEMNVSTLELGDSALYLCASSFVTGELFFGEGSRLTVL.

The chain joins TRBV6-5 to TRBJ2-5, with 10 bases identical to TRBD2. The ends lost 10 bases at V and 5 bases at J; junction bases unmatched: 4. This CDR3 has 12 residues. Germline loops: CDR1 MNHEY, CDR2 SVGAGI. The CDR3 DNA reads as TGTGCCATCTCGGGACTAGCGGAGACCCAGTACTTC. It encodes CAISGLAETQYF.

This chain connects TRBV7-3 to TRBJ2-3; 9 bases are shared with TRBD2. The CDR3 is 16 residues long. The V gene's germline CDR1 is SGHTA and CDR2 FQGTGA. V was pared by 5 bases and J by 6 bases, with 12 bases of the junction left unmatched. CDR3 in DNA: TGTGCCAGCAGCCTCCCCGGGCGGGGGGGCCGTGATACGCAGTATTTT. Amino acids: CASSLPGRGGRDTQYF. Variable domain in full (rest from reference TRBV7-3 and TRBJ2-3): GAGVSQTPSNKVTEKGKYVELRCDPISGHTALYWYRQSLGQGPEFLIYFQGTGAADDSGLPNDRFFAVRPEGSVSTLKIQRTERGDSAVYLCASSLPGRGGRDTQYFGPGTRLTVL.

The genes are TRBV7-2 and TRBJ1-1, with D perhaps matching TRBD1 (5 bases). The ends were cut back, 5 bases at V and 5 bases at J, with 18 bases in the middle. There are 15 residues in the CDR3. CDR1 is SGHTA, CDR2 FQGNSA, per germline. CDR3 in DNA: TGTGCCAGCAGCCCTACCCCAGGGTCGTCGACTGAAGCTTTCTTT. Encoded protein: CASSPTPGSSTEAFF.

This clone was counted only a few times. The genes are TRBV28 and TRBJ2-4; D is unresolved. The germline V gene has CDR1 MDHEN and CDR2 SYDVKM. The CDR3 is 12 residues long. V was shortened by 6 bases and J by 6 bases, with 9 bases between the two germline ends. CDR3 sequence: CASRRAGNIQYF. CDR3 in DNA: TGTGCCAGCAGGAGAGCAGGAAACATTCAGTACTTC.

This clone was recorded a few times. The rearrangement links TRBV4-2 to TRBJ2-7, with D uncertain. Looked up from germline, CDR1 is LGHNA and CDR2 is YNFKEQ. Trimming pared 0 bases from V and 2 bases from J, leaving 11 bases between. The length of the CDR3 is 15 residues. The CDR3, as DNA: TGTGCCAGCAGCCAAGATTGGATGAGGACCTACGAGCAGTACTTC. Translation gives CASSQDWMRTYEQYF.

V is TRBV14 and J is TRBJ2-1; TRBD2 matches 14 bases. CDR3 length: 16 residues. The germline CDR1 and CDR2 sequences are SGHDN and FVKESK. With V trimmed by 8 bases and J by 6 bases, 9 bases remained unmatched. CDR3 region: CASARAGTSGSNEQFF. In DNA form, the CDR3 reads TGTGCCAGCGCGAGGGCCGGGACTAGCGGGAGCAATGAGCAGTTCTTC.